This TCR beta chain is drawn from a study of T cell responses to AZD1222 COVID-19 vaccine. Study results and limitations: The sample set comprised mostly white British donors with more females, and clonal diversity was possibly underestimated. At baseline, just a handful of AZD1222 recipients tested seropositive.

TCRdb's table, derived via immunoSEQ multiplex PCR, lists solely in-frame clones and lacks some. The top ten hold 20% to 30% of the sample, which has 40,000 to 50,000 clones, about nine tenths seen once. A remark on this clone: What it recognizes is unknown. A junction boundary mismatches the germline segment, possibly from a read error.

Germline V lookup: CDR1 SSHAT, CDR2 FNYEAQ (reference sequence). This CDR3 has 16 residues. It was second doses at about 4 or about 12 weeks that were pooled. The input for sequencing was peripheral blood, taken 28 days after the second AZD1222 dose. This TCR came from an adult who received the AZD1222 COVID-19 vaccine. The rearrangement joins TRBV7-7 to TRBJ2-2; TRBD2 agrees at 11 bases. The CDR3 DNA is TGTGCTAGCAGCCCTGGGACTAGCGGACTCACCGGGGAGCTGTTTTTT. Residues: CASSPGTSGLTGELFF.